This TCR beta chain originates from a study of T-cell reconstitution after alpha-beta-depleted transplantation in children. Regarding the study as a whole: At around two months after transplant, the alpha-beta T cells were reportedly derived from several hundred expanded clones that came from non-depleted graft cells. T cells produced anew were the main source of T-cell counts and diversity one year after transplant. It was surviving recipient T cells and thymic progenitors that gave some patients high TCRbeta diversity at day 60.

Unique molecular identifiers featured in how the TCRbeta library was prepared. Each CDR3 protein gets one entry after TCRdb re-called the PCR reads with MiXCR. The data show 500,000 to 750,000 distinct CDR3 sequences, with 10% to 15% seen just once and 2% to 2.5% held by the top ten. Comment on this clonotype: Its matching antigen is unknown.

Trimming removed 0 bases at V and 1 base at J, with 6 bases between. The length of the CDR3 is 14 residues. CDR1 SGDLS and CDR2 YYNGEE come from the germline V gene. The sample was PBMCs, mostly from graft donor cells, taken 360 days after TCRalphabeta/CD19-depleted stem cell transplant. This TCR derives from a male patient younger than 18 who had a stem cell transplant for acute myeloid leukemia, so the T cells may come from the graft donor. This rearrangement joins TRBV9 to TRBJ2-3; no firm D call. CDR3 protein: CASSVDKGTDTQYF. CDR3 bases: TGTGCCAGCAGCGTAGATAAGGGCACAGATACGCAGTATTTT. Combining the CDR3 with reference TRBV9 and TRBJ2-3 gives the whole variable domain DSGVTQTPKHLITATGQRVTLRCSPRSGDLSVYWYQQSLDQGLQFLIQYYNGEERAKGNILERFSAQQFPDLHSELNLSSLELGDSALYFCASSVDKGTDTQYFGPGTRLTVL.